This paragraph reports one T cell receptor (beta chain). Donors, healthy HIV-negative adults, lacked recent acute infections or vaccinations. This sample is part of a study of shared clonotypes between healthy human individuals. The CDR3 covers 15 residues. J lost 6 bases, V lost 6 bases, and 9 bases had no gene match. Per germline, CDR1 MRHNA and CDR2 SNTAGT. Approximately 210 ng DNA, 25,000 to 30,000 T cell genomes, went into each sorted-subset replicate PCR. The authors' processing: Junction-only sequences produced by ImmunoSEQ had no quality scores, so filtering differed. The data were produced by immunoSEQ multiplex PCR, yet TCRdb's version contains in-frame clones alone and is incomplete. The DNA gave D and trimming, while V, J and clone size come from that table. The table includes just over 2,000,000 clones, 85% to 95% detected once.

Input material: naive CD4+ T cells sorted from blood. Subset reported: CD45RA+ positively selected. The rearrangement uses TRBV6-4 and TRBJ1-5; 9 nucleotides line up with TRBD1. The TCR comes from a man younger than 30 in good health. The CDR3 coding sequence is TGTGCCAGCAGGCCAGGGAACAGGGGGCGTCAGCCCCAGCATTTT. This encodes CASRPGNRGRQPQHF.